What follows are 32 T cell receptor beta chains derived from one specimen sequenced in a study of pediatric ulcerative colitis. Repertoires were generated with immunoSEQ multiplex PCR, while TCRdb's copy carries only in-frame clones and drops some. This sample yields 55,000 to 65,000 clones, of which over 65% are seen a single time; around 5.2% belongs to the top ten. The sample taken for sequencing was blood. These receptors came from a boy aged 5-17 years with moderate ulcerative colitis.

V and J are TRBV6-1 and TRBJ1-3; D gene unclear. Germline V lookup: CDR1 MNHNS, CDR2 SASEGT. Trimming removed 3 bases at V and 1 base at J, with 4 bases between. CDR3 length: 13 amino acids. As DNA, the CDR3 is TGTGCCAGCAGTGACAGGTCTGGAAACACCATATATTTT. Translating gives CASSDRSGNTIYF.

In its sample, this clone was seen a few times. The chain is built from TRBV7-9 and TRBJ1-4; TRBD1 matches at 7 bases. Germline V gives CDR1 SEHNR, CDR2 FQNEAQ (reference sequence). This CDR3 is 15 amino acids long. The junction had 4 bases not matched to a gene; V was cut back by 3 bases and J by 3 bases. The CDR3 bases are TGTGCCAGCAGCTTTTGGGACAGACCTAATGAAAAACTGTTTTTT. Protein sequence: CASSFWDRPNEKLFF. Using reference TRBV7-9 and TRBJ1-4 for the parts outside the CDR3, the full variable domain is DTGVSQNPRHKITKRGQNVTFRCDPISEHNRLYWYRQTLGQGPEFLTYFQNEAQLEKSRLLSDRFSAERPKGSFSTLEIQRTEQGDSAMYLCASSFWDRPNEKLFFGSGTQLSVL.

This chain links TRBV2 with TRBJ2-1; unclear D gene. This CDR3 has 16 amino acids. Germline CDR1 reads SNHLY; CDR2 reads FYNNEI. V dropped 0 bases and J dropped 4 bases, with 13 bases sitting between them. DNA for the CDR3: TGTGCCAGCAGTGAAGCGGACGCCGTTGATTACAATGAGCAGTTCTTC. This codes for CASSEADAVDYNEQFF.

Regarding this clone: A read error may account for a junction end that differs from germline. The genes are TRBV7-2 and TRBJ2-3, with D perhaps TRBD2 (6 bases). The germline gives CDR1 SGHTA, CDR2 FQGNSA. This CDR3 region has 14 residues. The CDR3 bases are TGTGCCAGCAGCATAGCACCGGCGGGGGATACGCAGTATTTT. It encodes CASSIAPAGDTQYF. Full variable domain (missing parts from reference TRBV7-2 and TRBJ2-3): GAGVSQSPSNKVTEKGKDVELRCDPISGHTALYWYRQSLGQGLEFLIYFQGNSAPDKSGLPSDRFSAERTGGSVSTLTIQRTQQEDSAVYLCASSIAPAGDTQYFGPGTRLTVL.

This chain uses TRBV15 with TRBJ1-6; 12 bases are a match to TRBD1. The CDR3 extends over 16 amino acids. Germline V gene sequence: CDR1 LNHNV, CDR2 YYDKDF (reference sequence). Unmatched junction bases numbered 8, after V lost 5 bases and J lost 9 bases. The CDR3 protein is CATSPGTGGLASPLHF. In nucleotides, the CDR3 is TGTGCCACCAGCCCAGGGACAGGGGGCTTAGCTTCACCCCTCCACTTT.

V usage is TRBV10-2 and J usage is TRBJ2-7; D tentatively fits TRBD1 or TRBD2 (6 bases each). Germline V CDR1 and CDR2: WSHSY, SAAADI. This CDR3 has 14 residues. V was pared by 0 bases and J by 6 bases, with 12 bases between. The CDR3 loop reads CASSESGGRGEQYF. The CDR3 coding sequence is TGCGCCAGCAGTGAGTCGGGGGGCAGGGGCGAGCAGTACTTC.

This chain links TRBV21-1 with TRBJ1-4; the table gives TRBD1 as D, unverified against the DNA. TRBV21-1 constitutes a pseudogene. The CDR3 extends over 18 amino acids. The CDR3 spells CASSKIQGFSLANEKLFF. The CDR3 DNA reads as TGTGCCAGCAGCAAAATCCAGGGCTTTAGTTTGGCTAATGAAAAACTGTTTTTT.

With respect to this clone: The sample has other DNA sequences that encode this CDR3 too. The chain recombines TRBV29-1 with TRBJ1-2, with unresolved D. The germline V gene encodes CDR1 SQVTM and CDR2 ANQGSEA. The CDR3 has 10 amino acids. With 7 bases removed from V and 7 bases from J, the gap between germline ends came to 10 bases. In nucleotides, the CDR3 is TGCAGCGCCAGTGTGTCTGGCTACACCTTC. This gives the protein CSASVSGYTF. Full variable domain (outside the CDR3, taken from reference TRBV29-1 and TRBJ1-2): SAVISQKPSRDICQRGTSLTIQCQVDSQVTMMFWYRQQPGQSLTLIATANQGSEATYESGFVIDKFPISRPNLTFSTLTVSNMSPEDSSIYLCSASVSGYTFGSGTRLTVV.

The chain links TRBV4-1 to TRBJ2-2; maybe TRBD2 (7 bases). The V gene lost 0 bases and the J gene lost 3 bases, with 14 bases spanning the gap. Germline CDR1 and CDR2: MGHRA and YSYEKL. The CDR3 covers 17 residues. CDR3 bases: TGCGCCAGCAGCCAAGATGGGGGGGCAGCGGACACCGGGGAGCTGTTTTTT. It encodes CASSQDGGAADTGELFF.

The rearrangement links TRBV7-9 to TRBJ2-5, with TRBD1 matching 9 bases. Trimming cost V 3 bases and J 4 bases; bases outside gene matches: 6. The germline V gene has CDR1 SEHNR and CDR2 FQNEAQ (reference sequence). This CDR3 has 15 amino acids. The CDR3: CASSFLGQGGETQYF. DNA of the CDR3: TGTGCCAGCAGCTTTTTGGGACAGGGAGGAGAGACCCAGTACTTC.

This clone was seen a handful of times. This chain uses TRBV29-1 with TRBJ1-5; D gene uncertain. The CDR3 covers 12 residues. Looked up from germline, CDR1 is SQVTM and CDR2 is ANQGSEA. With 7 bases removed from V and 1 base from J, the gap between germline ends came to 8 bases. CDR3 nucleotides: TGCAGCGCTTTGGAAAGCAATCAGCCCCAGCATTTT. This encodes CSALESNQPQHF.

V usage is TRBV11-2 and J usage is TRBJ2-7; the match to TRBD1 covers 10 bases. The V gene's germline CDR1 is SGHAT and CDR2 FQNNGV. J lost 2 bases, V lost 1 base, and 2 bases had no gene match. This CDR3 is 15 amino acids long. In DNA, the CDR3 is TGTGCCAGCAGCTTAGTGGGACAGGGGCCCTACGAGCAGTACTTC. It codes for CASSLVGQGPYEQYF.

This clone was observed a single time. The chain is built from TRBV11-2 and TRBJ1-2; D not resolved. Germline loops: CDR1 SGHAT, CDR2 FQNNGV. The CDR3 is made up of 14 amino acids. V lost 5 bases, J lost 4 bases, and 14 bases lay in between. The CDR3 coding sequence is TGTGCCAGCAGCCCACCTGGGGTGGGCTATGGCTACACCTTC. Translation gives CASSPPGVGYGYTF.

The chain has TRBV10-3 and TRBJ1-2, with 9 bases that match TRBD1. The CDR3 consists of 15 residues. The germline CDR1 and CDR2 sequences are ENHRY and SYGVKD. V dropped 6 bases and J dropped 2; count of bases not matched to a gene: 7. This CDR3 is CAISTGTGRNYGYTF. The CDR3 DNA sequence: TGTGCCATCAGCACTGGGACAGGGCGGAACTATGGCTACACCTTC.

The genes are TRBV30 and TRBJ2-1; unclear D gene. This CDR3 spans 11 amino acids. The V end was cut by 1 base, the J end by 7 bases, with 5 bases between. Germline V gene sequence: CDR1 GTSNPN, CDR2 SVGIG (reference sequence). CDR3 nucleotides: TGTGCCTGGAGTGGAAGTAATGAGCAGTTCTTC. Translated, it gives CAWSGSNEQFF. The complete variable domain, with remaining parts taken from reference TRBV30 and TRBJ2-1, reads SQTIHQWPATLVQPVGSPLSLECTVEGTSNPNLYWYRQAAGRGLQLLFYSVGIGQISSEVPQNLSASRPQDRQFILSSKKLLLSDSGFYLCAWSGSNEQFFGPGTRLTVL.

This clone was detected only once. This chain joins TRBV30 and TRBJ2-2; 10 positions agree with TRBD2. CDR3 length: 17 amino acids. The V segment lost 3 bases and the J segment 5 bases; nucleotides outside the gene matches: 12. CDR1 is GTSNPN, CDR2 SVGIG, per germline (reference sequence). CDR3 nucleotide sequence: TGTGCCTGGAGAATGGGCGGAATAGCGGGAGGTACCGGGGAGCTGTTTTTT. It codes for CAWRMGGIAGGTGELFF.

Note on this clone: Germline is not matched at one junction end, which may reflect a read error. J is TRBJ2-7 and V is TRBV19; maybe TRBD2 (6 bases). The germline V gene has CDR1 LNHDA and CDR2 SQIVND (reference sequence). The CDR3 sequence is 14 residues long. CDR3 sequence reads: CASSFGGLSSEQYF. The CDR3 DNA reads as TGTGCCAGTAGCTTCGGGGGTTTATCCTCCGAGCAGTACTTC.

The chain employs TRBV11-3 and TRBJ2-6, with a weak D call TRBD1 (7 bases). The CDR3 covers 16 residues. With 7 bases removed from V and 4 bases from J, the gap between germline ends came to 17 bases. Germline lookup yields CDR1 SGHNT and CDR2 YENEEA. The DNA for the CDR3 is TGTGCCAGCACCTCGGAGGGGGCGGCGGGGGCCAACGTCCTGACTTTC. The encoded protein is CASTSEGAAGANVLTF.

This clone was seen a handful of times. The CDR3 protein is CASSSETVNTEAFF. CDR3 in DNA: TGCGCCAGCAGCTCAGAAACAGTGAACACTGAAGCTTTCTTT. The gene calls are TRBV5-1 and TRBJ1-1, with D uncertain. CDR1 is SGHRS, CDR2 YFSETQ, per germline. V was shortened by 3 bases and J by 0 bases, with 9 bases between the two germline ends. This CDR3 is 14 amino acids long.

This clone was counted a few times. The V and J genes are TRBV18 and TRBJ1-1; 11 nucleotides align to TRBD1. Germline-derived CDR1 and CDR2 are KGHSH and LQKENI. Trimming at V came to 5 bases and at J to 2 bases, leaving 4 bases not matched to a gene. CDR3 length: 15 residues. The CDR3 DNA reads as TGTGCCAGCTCAGAGGGACAGGGGGGAAACACTGAAGCTTTCTTT. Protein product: CASSEGQGGNTEAFF.

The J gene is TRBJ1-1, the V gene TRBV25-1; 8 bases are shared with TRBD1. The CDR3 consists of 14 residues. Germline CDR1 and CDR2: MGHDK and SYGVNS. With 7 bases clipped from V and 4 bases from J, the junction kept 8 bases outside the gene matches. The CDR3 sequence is CASKSQGALTEAFF. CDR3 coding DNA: TGTGCCAGCAAATCTCAGGGGGCCCTCACTGAAGCTTTCTTT.

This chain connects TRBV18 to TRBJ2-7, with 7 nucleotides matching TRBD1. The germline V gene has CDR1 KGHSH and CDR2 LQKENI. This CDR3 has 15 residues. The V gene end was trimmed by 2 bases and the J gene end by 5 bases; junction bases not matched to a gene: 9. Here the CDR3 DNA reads TGTGCCAGCTCACCAAAGGGACAGACCCACCACGAGCAGTACTTC. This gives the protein CASSPKGQTHHEQYF. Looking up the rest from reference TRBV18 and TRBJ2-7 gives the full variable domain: NAGVMQNPRHLVRRRGQEARLRCSPMKGHSHVYWYRQLPEEGLKFMVYLQKENIIDESGMPKERFSAEFPKEGPSILRIQQVVRGDSAAYFCASSPKGQTHHEQYFGPGTRLTVT.

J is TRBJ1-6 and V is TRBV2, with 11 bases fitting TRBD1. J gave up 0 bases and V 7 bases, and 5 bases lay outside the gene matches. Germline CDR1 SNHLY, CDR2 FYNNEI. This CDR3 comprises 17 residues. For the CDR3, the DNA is TGTGCCAGCAATTTGGACAGGGGGCACTCCTATAATTCACCCCTCCACTTT. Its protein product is CASNLDRGHSYNSPLHF. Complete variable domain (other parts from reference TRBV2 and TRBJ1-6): EPEVTQTPSHQVTQMGQEVILRCVPISNHLYFYWYRQILGQKVEFLVSFYNNEISEKSEIFDDQFSVERPDGSNFTLKIRSTKLEDSAMYFCASNLDRGHSYNSPLHFGNGTRLTVT.

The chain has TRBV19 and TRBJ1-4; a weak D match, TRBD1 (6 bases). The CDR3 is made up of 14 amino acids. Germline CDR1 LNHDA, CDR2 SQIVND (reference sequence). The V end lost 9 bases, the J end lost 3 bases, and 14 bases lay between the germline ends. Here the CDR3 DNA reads TGTGCCAGCATAGGGGGGGTTGCTAATGAAAAACTGTTTTTT. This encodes CASIGGVANEKLFF.

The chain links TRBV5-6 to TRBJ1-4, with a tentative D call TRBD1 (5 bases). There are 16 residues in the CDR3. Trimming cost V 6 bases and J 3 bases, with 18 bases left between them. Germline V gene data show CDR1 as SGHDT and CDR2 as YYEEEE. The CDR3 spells CASILMGGSANEKLFF. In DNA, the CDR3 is TGTGCCAGCATTCTGATGGGGGGTTCGGCTAATGAAAAACTGTTTTTT.

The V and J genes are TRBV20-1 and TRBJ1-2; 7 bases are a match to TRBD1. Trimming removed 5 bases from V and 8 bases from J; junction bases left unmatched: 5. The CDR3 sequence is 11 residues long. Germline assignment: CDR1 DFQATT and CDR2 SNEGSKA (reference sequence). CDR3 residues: CSAGQVRGYTF. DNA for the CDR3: TGCAGTGCTGGACAGGTTCGGGGCTACACCTTC.

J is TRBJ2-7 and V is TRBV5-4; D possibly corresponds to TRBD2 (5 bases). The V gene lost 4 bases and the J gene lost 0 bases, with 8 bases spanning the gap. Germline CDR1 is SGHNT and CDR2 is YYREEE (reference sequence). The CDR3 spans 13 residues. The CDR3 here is CASSPGDSYEQYF. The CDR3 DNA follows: TGTGCCAGCAGCCCCGGGGACTCCTACGAGCAGTACTTC.

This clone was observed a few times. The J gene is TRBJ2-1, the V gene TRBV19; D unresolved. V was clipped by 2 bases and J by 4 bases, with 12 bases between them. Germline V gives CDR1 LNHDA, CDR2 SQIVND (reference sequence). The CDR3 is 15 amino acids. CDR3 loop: CASSISTGPYNEQFF. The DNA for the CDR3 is TGTGCCAGTAGTATATCCACCGGACCTTACAATGAGCAGTTCTTC.

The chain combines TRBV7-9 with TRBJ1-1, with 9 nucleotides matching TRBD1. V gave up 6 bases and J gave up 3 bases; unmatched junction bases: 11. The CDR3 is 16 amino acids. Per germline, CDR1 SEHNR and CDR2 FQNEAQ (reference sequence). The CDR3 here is CASRSGQGSWDTEAFF. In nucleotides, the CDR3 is TGTGCCAGCAGATCGGGACAGGGATCATGGGACACTGAAGCTTTCTTT.

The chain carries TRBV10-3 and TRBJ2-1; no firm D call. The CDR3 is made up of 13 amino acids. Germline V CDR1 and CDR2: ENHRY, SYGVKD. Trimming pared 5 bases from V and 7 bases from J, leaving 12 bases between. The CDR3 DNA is TGTGCCATCAGTAATAGCCTTGGAAATGAGCAGTTCTTC. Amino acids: CAISNSLGNEQFF.

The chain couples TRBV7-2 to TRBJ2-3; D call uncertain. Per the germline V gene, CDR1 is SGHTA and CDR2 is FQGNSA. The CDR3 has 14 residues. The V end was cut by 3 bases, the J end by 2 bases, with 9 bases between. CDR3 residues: CASSFPGYTDTQYF. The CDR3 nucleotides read TGTGCCAGCAGCTTCCCGGGTTACACAGATACGCAGTATTTT.

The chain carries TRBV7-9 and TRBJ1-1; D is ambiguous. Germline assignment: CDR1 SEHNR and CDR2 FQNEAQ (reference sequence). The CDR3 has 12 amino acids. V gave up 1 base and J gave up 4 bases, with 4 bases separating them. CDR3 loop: CASSLDFTEAFF. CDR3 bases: TGTGCCAGCAGCTTAGATTTCACTGAAGCTTTCTTT.